This T cell receptor beta chain was obtained from a study of graft-versus-host responses after intestinal transplantation. Study-wide background: Every recipient underwent anti-thymocyte globulin induction, then tacrolimus and steroids for around three years.

Note on this clone: What it recognizes is unknown.

Generated by immunoSEQ multiplex PCR, the TCRdb table keeps only in-frame clones and is missing some. The sample lists tens of thousands of clones, roughly 93% seen once, with about 0.2% in the top ten. Regarding the study as a whole: Maximum circulating GvH clone levels tracked with early post-transplant HvG decreases.

Germline loops: CDR1 SGHRS, CDR2 YFSETQ. Trimming shortened V by 3 bases and J by 2 bases, and 11 bases separated the two germline ends. The CDR3 runs 14 residues. Source: unstimulated CD4+ T cells sorted from spleen or lymph node cells, taken before transplant. The TCR comes from a human donor who was the organ donor for an intestinal transplant. The chain links TRBV5-1 to TRBJ2-5; a weak D match, TRBD2 (6 bases). The CDR3 DNA reads as TGCGCCAGCAGCTATAGCGGAGGGCAAGAGACCCAGTACTTC. Translated: CASSYSGGQETQYF.